A single sample gave rise to the 22 T cell receptor beta chains below, sequenced in a study of blood T cell repertoires in COVID-19. Libraries were prepared by immunoSEQ multiplex PCR; TCRdb keeps only in-frame clonotypes and omits some of them. Among 25,000 to 35,000 clones, roughly nine tenths were seen once, and the ten largest hold 9.9%. Sequencing used peripheral blood. The receptors were gathered from a human donor with active COVID-19. The donor label of this sample is uncertain.

The chain joins TRBV6-2 or TRBV6-3 to TRBJ2-7; perhaps TRBD2 as D (7 bases). Germline V CDR1 and CDR2: MNHEY, SVGEGT. Trimming cost V 2 bases and J 4 bases, with 15 bases left between them. This CDR3 is built from 15 residues. Here the CDR3 reads CASSYGPGGLYEQYF. In DNA, the CDR3 is TGTGCCAGCAGTTACGGGCCGGGGGGCCTGTACGAGCAGTACTTC.

The chain links TRBV6-1 to TRBJ1-1; a possible D gene is TRBD1 (5 bases). The germline V gene has CDR1 MNHNS and CDR2 SASEGT. This CDR3 has 13 amino acids. V lost 3 bases, J lost 4 bases, and 9 bases lay in between. The CDR3 DNA sequence: TGTGCCAGCAGTGACCCAGGGTTCACTGAAGCTTTCTTT. Translation gives CASSDPGFTEAFF.

The V and J genes are TRBV18 and TRBJ2-1, with TRBD1 matching over 8 bases. Per the germline V gene, CDR1 is KGHSH and CDR2 is LQKENI. The V segment lost 3 bases and the J segment 0 bases; nucleotides outside the gene matches: 4. The CDR3 runs to 16 residues. CDR3 amino acids: CASSPTGVSSYNEQFF. The CDR3 nucleotides are TGTGCCAGCTCACCGACAGGGGTTAGCTCCTACAATGAGCAGTTCTTC. The full variable domain, with the rest looked up from reference TRBV18 and TRBJ2-1, is NAGVMQNPRHLVRRRGQEARLRCSPMKGHSHVYWYRQLPEEGLKFMVYLQKENIIDESGMPKERFSAEFPKEGPSILRIQQVVRGDSAAYFCASSPTGVSSYNEQFFGPGTRLTVL.

This clone was seen a single time. The chain links TRBV6-2 or TRBV6-3 to TRBJ2-7; TRBD2 might be the D (6 bases). There are 13 residues in the CDR3. V was clipped by 2 bases and J by 3 bases, with 8 bases between them. Germline V gives CDR1 MNHEY, CDR2 SVGEGT. CDR3 DNA sequence: TGTGCCAGCAGTTACCGGGACTTCTACGAGCAGTACTTC. It translates to CASSYRDFYEQYF.

The chain combines TRBV12-1 with TRBJ2-3; whether TRBD2, the table's D call, matches the DNA was not checked. TRBV12-1 is assigned pseudogene status. The CDR3 has 15 amino acids. The CDR3 reads CASSFELAGLDTQYF. The CDR3 coding sequence is TGTGCCAGCAGCTTTGAACTAGCGGGACTAGATACGCAGTATTTT.

The V and J genes are TRBV6-1 and TRBJ1-4; tentatively, D is TRBD1 (5 bases). Germline V lookup: CDR1 MNHNS, CDR2 SASEGT. Trimming cost V 2 bases and J 10 bases, with 11 bases left between them. CDR3 length: 13 amino acids. The CDR3, as DNA: TGTGCCAGCAGTGAATCTCGGGGGGGAAAACTGTTTTTT. It is translated as CASSESRGGKLFF.

The CDR3 DNA reads TGTGCCAGCAGCCGCCGTAGCTCCTACGAGCAGTACTTC. Protein product: CASSRRSSYEQYF. The chain combines TRBV5-6 with TRBJ2-7; D unresolved. Trimming removed 4 bases at V and 0 bases at J, with 8 bases between. Germline V gives CDR1 SGHDT, CDR2 YYEEEE. The CDR3 sequence is 13 residues long.

This clone has just one count. This chain connects TRBV5-5 to TRBJ1-1, with 7 positions matching TRBD1. The CDR3 is 16 amino acids. The V gene end was trimmed by 4 bases and the J gene end by 1 base; junction bases not matched to a gene: 10. Per germline, CDR1 SGHKS and CDR2 YYEKEE (reference sequence). CDR3 bases: TGTGCCAGCAGCGGAATACAGGGGAAGGGGAACACTGAAGCTTTCTTT. Protein: CASSGIQGKGNTEAFF.

The J gene is TRBJ1-6, the V gene TRBV6-2 or TRBV6-3; TRBD1 aligns across 11 bases. CDR1 and CDR2 (germline): MNHEY, SVGEGT. The CDR3 loop spans 16 amino acids. The V segment lost 5 bases and the J segment 10 bases; nucleotides outside the gene matches: 10. The DNA for the CDR3 is TGTGCCAGCAGTCAGGACAGGGGGCATCGGGGGTCACCCCTCCACTTT. It translates to CASSQDRGHRGSPLHF.

V usage is TRBV28 and J usage is TRBJ1-3, with TRBD1 matching over 7 bases. CDR1 and CDR2 from the germline V gene are MDHEN and SYDVKM. The CDR3 sequence is 15 residues long. V lost 6 bases to trimming and J lost 1 base; unmatched junction nucleotides: 6. In DNA, the CDR3 is TGTGCCAGCAGATCAGGACAGGTATCTGGAAACACCATATATTTT. Protein sequence: CASRSGQVSGNTIYF.

CDR3 sequence reads: CASRPPGTGLYEQYF. CDR3 DNA: TGTGCCAGCAGACCCCCCGGGACAGGGCTATACGAGCAGTACTTC. The chain links TRBV28 to TRBJ2-7; TRBD1 agrees at 9 bases. This CDR3 region has 15 residues. The V gene end was trimmed by 6 bases and the J gene end by 4 bases; junction bases not matched to a gene: 10. In germline, CDR1 is MDHEN, CDR2 SYDVKM.

The V and J genes are TRBV7-2 and TRBJ2-7; a weak D match, TRBD2 (7 bases). Per the germline V gene, CDR1 is SGHTA and CDR2 is FQGNSA. The germline V and J ends were trimmed by 0 bases and 7 bases, with 19 bases remaining between them. The CDR3 is 16 residues long. The CDR3 coding sequence is TGTGCCAGCAGCTTAGCCGAGGGACTGAGGGGGGGAGAGCAGTACTTC. It codes for CASSLAEGLRGGEQYF.

The rearrangement links TRBV5-5 to TRBJ2-1; 10 bases match TRBD1. The germline gives CDR1 SGHKS, CDR2 YYEKEE (reference sequence). This CDR3 region has 16 residues. V was clipped by 3 bases and J by 7 bases; unmatched bases: 10. This chain's CDR3 is CASSWSRDRGTNEQFF. The CDR3 coding sequence is TGTGCCAGCAGCTGGTCCCGGGACAGGGGTACAAATGAGCAGTTCTTC.

The chain has TRBV27 and TRBJ2-7; tentative D call: TRBD1 (6 bases). CDR1 is MNHEY, CDR2 SMNVEV, per germline (reference sequence). Trimming removed 9 bases at V and 3 bases at J, with 18 bases between. This CDR3 spans 14 amino acids. The CDR3 sequence is CASSLGAPIYEQYF. CDR3 DNA: TGTGCCAGTTCTTTGGGGGCCCCCATCTACGAGCAGTACTTC.

The rearrangement links TRBV7-3 to TRBJ2-1; D gene unclear. This CDR3 is 13 amino acids long. Germline CDR1 and CDR2: SGHTA and FQGTGA. Between the trimmed V and J ends, which lost 4 bases and 5 bases, there was a span of 9 bases. The CDR3 DNA is TGTGCCAGCAGCTCCCTTGAGAACAATGAGCAGTTCTTC. This encodes CASSSLENNEQFF. Full variable domain (outside the CDR3, taken from reference TRBV7-3 and TRBJ2-1): GAGVSQTPSNKVTEKGKYVELRCDPISGHTALYWYRQSLGQGPEFLIYFQGTGAADDSGLPNDRFFAVRPEGSVSTLKIQRTERGDSAVYLCASSSLENNEQFFGPGTRLTVL.

The chain combines TRBV7-2 with TRBJ2-3, with 8 nucleotides matching TRBD1. Germline V lookup: CDR1 SGHTA, CDR2 FQGNSA. There are 16 residues in the CDR3. Trimming at V came to 6 bases and at J to 3 bases, leaving 11 bases not matched to a gene. CDR3 sequence (DNA): TGTGCCAGCAGATCCGGACAGGGTGTGGGAACAGATACGCAGTATTTT. Residues: CASRSGQGVGTDTQYF. The variable domain in full, completed from reference TRBV7-2 and TRBJ2-3, reads GAGVSQSPSNKVTEKGKDVELRCDPISGHTALYWYRQSLGQGLEFLIYFQGNSAPDKSGLPSDRFSAERTGGSVSTLTIQRTQQEDSAVYLCASRSGQGVGTDTQYFGPGTRLTVL.

The chain combines TRBV5-4 with TRBJ2-7; no clear D gene. The germline V gene encodes CDR1 SGHNT and CDR2 YYREEE (reference sequence). CDR3 length: 14 amino acids. Trimming left V 0 bases short and J 4 bases short, with 11 bases between. The CDR3 protein is CASSLGGRSYEQYF. In DNA form, the CDR3 reads TGTGCCAGCAGCTTGGGTGGCAGATCGTACGAGCAGTACTTC.

CDR3 amino acids: CASSDGQGEDTQYF. CDR3 bases: TGTGCCAGCAGTGACGGACAGGGGGAAGATACGCAGTATTTT. J is TRBJ2-3 and V is TRBV2, with 10 bases lining up with TRBD1. Germline CDR1 and CDR2: SNHLY and FYNNEI. CDR3 length equals 14 residues. V shed 3 bases and J 5 bases; nucleotides not matched to a gene: 2.

This chain connects TRBV7-2 to TRBJ1-2; perhaps TRBD1 as D (5 bases). The germline V and J ends were trimmed by 1 base and 4 bases, with 7 bases remaining between them. Per germline, CDR1 SGHTA and CDR2 FQGNSA. The CDR3 sequence is 13 residues long. For the CDR3, the DNA is TGTGCCAGCAGCTTAGGACAGAGCTATGGCTACACCTTC. Translation: CASSLGQSYGYTF.

The rearrangement uses TRBV2 and TRBJ2-7; TRBD1 matches at 11 bases. J was trimmed by 7 bases and V by 7 bases; bases with no gene match: 9. Looked up from germline, CDR1 is SNHLY and CDR2 is FYNNEI. The CDR3 totals 14 residues. CDR3 sequence (DNA): TGTGCCAGCACTGTCGGACAGGGGGCCAAAGAGCAGTACTTC. This translates into CASTVGQGAKEQYF.

The chain uses TRBV7-2 and TRBJ2-1; D may be TRBD2 (6 bases). The V end was cut by 1 base, the J end by 8 bases, with 12 bases between. Per germline, CDR1 SGHTA and CDR2 FQGNSA. CDR3 size: 14 residues. Written as DNA, the CDR3 is TGTGCCAGCAGCTTAGGGTGGGGGGTGGATGAGCAGTTCTTC. Its protein is CASSLGWGVDEQFF.

This chain uses TRBV15 with TRBJ2-3; 9 bases agree with TRBD2. The trim removed 0 bases at V and 5 bases at J, leaving 6 bases unmatched. This CDR3 has 16 amino acids. Germline CDR1 reads LNHNV; CDR2 reads YYDKDF (reference sequence). Here the CDR3 DNA reads TGTGCCACCAGCAGAGACCGCGGGGGGGCTGGAGATACGCAGTATTTT. Encoded protein: CATSRDRGGAGDTQYF.